The 9 T cell receptor beta chains in this list originate from one sample, sequenced in a study of blood T cell repertoires in COVID-19. Data came from immunoSEQ multiplex PCR; TCRdb stores just in-frame clones and leaves some out. The top ten clones hold approximately 11% of a sample with about 260,000 clones, about nine tenths of them seen once. The specimen was peripheral blood. All receptors come from a woman younger than 45 with COVID-19, enrolled during active disease.

The chain couples TRBV11-2 to TRBJ2-5, with TRBD2 matching 11 bases. J gave up 6 bases and V 3 bases, and 9 bases lay outside the gene matches. The germline gives CDR1 SGHAT, CDR2 FQNNGV. This CDR3 is 16 amino acids long. The CDR3 here is CASSFGLAGEWKTQYF. The CDR3 DNA reads TGTGCCAGCAGCTTCGGACTAGCGGGCGAATGGAAGACCCAGTACTTC.

In DNA, the CDR3 is TGTGCCAGCGGGGGCAGGGGCTCTGGAAACACCATATATTTT. Amino acid sequence: CASGGRGSGNTIYF. V usage is TRBV6-5 and J usage is TRBJ1-3, with D perhaps TRBD1 (6 bases). Between the trimmed V and J ends, which lost 8 bases and 0 bases, there was a span of 11 bases. Germline loops: CDR1 MNHEY, CDR2 SVGAGI. The CDR3 has 14 amino acids.

V is TRBV29-1 and J is TRBJ2-1; 9 bases map to TRBD2. The J segment lost 8 bases and the V segment lost 4 bases, leaving 6 bases of the junction unmatched. The CDR3 has 13 amino acids. Germline V gene sequence: CDR1 SQVTM, CDR2 ANQGSEA. The CDR3 reads CSVALAGRDEQFF. The DNA for the CDR3 is TGCAGCGTTGCACTAGCGGGTAGGGATGAGCAGTTCTTC.

The V gene is TRBV19, the J gene TRBJ1-6, with a tentative D call TRBD1 (5 bases). This CDR3 has 13 residues. CDR1 LNHDA and CDR2 SQIVND come from the germline V gene (reference sequence). The V gene lost 9 bases and the J gene lost 3 bases, with 9 bases spanning the gap. For the CDR3, the DNA is TGTGCCAGCCCCAGGGTCTATAATTCACCCCTCCACTTT. Translating gives CASPRVYNSPLHF.

The chain couples TRBV28 to TRBJ2-7, with TRBD1 identical over 12 bases. Losses at the gene ends were 4 bases for V and 2 bases for J; bases not matched to a gene: 12. This CDR3 spans 18 amino acids. CDR1 MDHEN and CDR2 SYDVKM come from the germline V gene. The CDR3 is CASSSLLRGQGATYEQYF. The CDR3 region has the DNA TGTGCCAGCAGTTCCCTACTCCGGGGACAGGGGGCGACCTACGAGCAGTACTTC.

The chain links TRBV5-5 to TRBJ2-2; TRBD2 matches at 14 bases. CDR1 SGHKS and CDR2 YYEKEE come from the germline V gene (reference sequence). V lost 0 bases to trimming and J lost 6 bases; unmatched junction nucleotides: 7. The CDR3 is 18 amino acids. This chain's CDR3 is CASSLVLRLAGGPGELFF. The CDR3 nucleotides are TGTGCCAGCAGCTTGGTATTACGACTAGCGGGAGGGCCCGGGGAGCTGTTTTTT.

This clone appeared a single time. One end of the junction does not line up with germline, which may come from a read error. The chain is built from TRBV6-1 and TRBJ2-3; the match to TRBD2 covers 9 bases. The CDR3 length is 15 residues. Germline lookup yields CDR1 MNHNS and CDR2 SASEGT. CDR3 sequence reads: CASREAGGGTDTQYF. The CDR3 DNA sequence: TGTGCCAGCAGGGAAGCGGGAGGTGGCACAGATACGCAGTATTTT.

J is TRBJ2-5 and V is TRBV7-9, with 9 nucleotides matching TRBD1. The DNA end favors TRBJ2-7, so the J call may be wrong. Germline V gives CDR1 SEHNR, CDR2 FQNEAQ (reference sequence). This CDR3 is built from 14 residues. The CDR3 region is CASSPGQGNYEQYF. Here the CDR3 DNA reads TGTGCCAGCAGCCCGGGACAGGGAAACTACGAGCAGTACTTC.

V gene TRBV6-6 combines with J gene TRBJ2-5; 10 bases are shared with TRBD2. From germline, CDR1 is MNHNY and CDR2 SVGAGI (reference sequence). V trimming: 5 bases; J trimming: 3 bases; junction bases outside the gene matches: 9. This CDR3 has 16 amino acids. This CDR3 is CASSTTQGLAEETQYF. Written as DNA, the CDR3 is TGTGCCAGCAGTACGACCCAAGGACTAGCGGAAGAGACCCAGTACTTC.